This T cell receptor beta chain was recovered during a study of identical twins. V was pared by 6 bases and J by 0 bases, with 9 bases between. The CDR3 is 14 amino acids. Per germline, CDR1 SGHTA and CDR2 FQGNSA. Details on this clonotype: Its antigen remains unknown.

Study-wide results and caveats: The abundant beta clonotypes from cord blood had fewer insertions, and memory repertoires had none of this. The analysis was cross-sectional rather than longitudinal within donors.

Template switching supplied a universal primer site; unique molecular identifiers were carried on the cDNA. MiXCR, applied by TCRdb to the 5' RACE reads, yields one record per CDR3 protein. The sample has 420,000 or so distinct CDR3 sequences, about 18% seen once. This TCR was recovered from a man aged 45-65 years in good health. The rearrangement uses TRBV7-2 and TRBJ1-5; D ambiguous. The sequenced sample consisted of naive T cells sorted from blood. This CDR3 is CASSRTFSNQPQHF. The CDR3 DNA reads as TGTGCCAGCAGTCGAACTTTTAGCAATCAGCCCCAGCATTTT.